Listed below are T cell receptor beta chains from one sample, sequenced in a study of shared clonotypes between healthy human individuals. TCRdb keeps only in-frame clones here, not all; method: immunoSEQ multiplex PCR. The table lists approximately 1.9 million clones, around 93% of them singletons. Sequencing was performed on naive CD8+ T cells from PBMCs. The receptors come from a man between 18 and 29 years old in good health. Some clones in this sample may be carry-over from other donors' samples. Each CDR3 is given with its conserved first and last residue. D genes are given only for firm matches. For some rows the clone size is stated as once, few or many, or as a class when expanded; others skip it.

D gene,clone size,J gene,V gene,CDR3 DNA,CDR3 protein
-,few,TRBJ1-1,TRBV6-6,TGTGCCAGCAGATCTTACACTGAAGCTTTCTTT,CASRSYTEAFF
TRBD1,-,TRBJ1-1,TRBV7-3,TGTGCTACGGGACAGATGAACACTGAAGCTTTCTTT,CATGQMNTEAFF
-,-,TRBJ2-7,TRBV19,TGTGCCAGTAGTAAATGGCCCAACTACGAGCAGTACTTC,CASSKWPNYEQYF
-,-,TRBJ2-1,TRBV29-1,TGCAGCGTTGAAGCCCTAGGGGGGTACAATGAGCAGTTCTTC,CSVEALGGYNEQFF
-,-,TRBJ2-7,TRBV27,TGTGCCAGCAGTTTACTAGGGGACGAGCAGTACTTC,CASSLLGDEQYF
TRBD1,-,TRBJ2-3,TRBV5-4,TGTGCCAGCAGCTCCATACCACAGGGGGCAGTAGCGGATACGCAGTATTTT,CASSSIPQGAVADTQYF
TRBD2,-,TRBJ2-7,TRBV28,TGTGCCAGCAACCCACTAGCGGGAGATCAGTACTTC,CASNPLAGDQYF
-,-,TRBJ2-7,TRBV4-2,TGTGCCAGCAGCCAATACAGGAACTACGAGCAGTACTTC,CASSQYRNYEQYF
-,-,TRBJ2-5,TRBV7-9,TGTGCCAGCAGCCCCCGGGTTCGAAGGAGGATCGAGACCCAGTACTTC,CASSPRVRRRIETQYF
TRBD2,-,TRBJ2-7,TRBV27,TGTGCCAGCAGTCACCTCGACCAGCGGGGCTCCTACGAGCAGTACTTC,CASSHLDQRGSYEQYF
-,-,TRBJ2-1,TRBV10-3,TGTGCCATCAGTGAGTCTTGGGCCAACACCTACAATGAGCAGTTCTTC,CAISESWANTYNEQFF
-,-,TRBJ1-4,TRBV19,TGTGCCAGTAGAACGGGGGGCTACTACACTCCTGCAACTAATGAAAAACTGTTTTTT,CASRTGGYYTPATNEKLFF
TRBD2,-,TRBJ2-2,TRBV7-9,TGTGCCAGCAGCTTAGGTCTGCGGGAGTTAAGGACCGGGGAGCTGTTTTTT,CASSLGLRELRTGELFF
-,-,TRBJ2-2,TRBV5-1,TGCGCCAGCAGCTGGGAGAACACCGGGGAGCTGTTTTTT,CASSWENTGELFF
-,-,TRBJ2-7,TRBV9,TGTGCCAGCAGCCCCTCGATAAGCTCCTACGAGCAGTACTTC,CASSPSISSYEQYF
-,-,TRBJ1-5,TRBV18,TGTGCCAGCTCACACCTTCAGGGTGACCATCAGCCCCAGCATTTT,CASSHLQGDHQPQHF
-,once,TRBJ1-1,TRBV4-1,TGCGCCAGCAGCCAAGATGAGCGTGGGAGCACTGAAGCTTTCTTT,CASSQDERGSTEAFF
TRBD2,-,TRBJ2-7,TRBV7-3,TGTGCCAGCAGCTCACCGACTAGCGGGACCCCCTACGAGCAGTACTTC,CASSSPTSGTPYEQYF
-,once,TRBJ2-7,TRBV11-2,TGTGCCAGCAGCTCCCCAAACTACGAGCAGTACTTC,CASSSPNYEQYF
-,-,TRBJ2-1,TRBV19,TGTGCCAGTAGTGATTTACCGGACTACCGCGATGAGCAGTTCTTC,CASSDLPDYRDEQFF
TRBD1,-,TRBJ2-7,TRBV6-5,TGTGCCAGCAGTTACCCGGGGACAGGACACGAGCAGTACTTC,CASSYPGTGHEQYF
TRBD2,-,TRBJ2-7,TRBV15,TGTGCCACCAGTCCGAATTTCCTCGGGACTAGCGGGAGTTGGTACGAGCAGTACTTC,CATSPNFLGTSGSWYEQYF
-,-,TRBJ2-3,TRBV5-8,TGTGCCAGCAGCTTGAGGGTTGAGGGAGATACGCAGTATTTT,CASSLRVEGDTQYF
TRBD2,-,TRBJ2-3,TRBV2,TGTGCCAGCAATATCCCGGGACAGGCCCCGGGACTAGCGGGAGGTCCCGATACGCAGTATTTT,CASNIPGQAPGLAGGPDTQYF
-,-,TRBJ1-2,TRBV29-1,TGCAGCGGTACAGACTACTATGGCTACACCTTC,CSGTDYYGYTF
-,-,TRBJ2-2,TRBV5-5,TGTGCCAGCAGCTTGGTAGGGGCCGGCGGCACCGGGGAGCTGTTTTTT,CASSLVGAGGTGELFF
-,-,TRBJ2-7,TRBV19,TGTGCCAGTAGTATCTTCTCCTACGAGCAGTATTTC,CASSIFSYEQYF
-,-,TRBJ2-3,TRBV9,TGTGCCAGCAGCGTAGCGCTAAGAGAGGGGGCAGATACGCAGTATTTT,CASSVALREGADTQYF
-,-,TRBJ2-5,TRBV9,TGTGCCAGCAGCGATGGGGATGGGGGGCTGGAGACCCAGTACTTC,CASSDGDGGLETQYF
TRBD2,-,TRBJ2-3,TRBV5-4,TGTGCCAGCACCCTGACTAGCGGGCAGACAGATACGCAGTATTTT,CASTLTSGQTDTQYF
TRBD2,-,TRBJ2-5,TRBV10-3,TGTGCCATCAGTGAGCCCTCGTCTGGCGGGAGTTGGAAGACCCAGTACTTC,CAISEPSSGGSWKTQYF
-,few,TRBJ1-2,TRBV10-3,TGTGCCATCCACCGGGGAGACTATGGCTACACCTTC,CAIHRGDYGYTF
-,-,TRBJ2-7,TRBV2,TGTGCCAGCAGTACAGGGTCCGAGCAGTACTTC,CASSTGSEQYF
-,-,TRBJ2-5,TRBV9,TGTGCCAGCAGCGCCCCCGGAGTACAAGAGACCCAGTACTTC,CASSAPGVQETQYF
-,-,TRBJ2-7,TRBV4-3,TGCGCCAGCAGCCCCTACCTGGGCCCAGGGGTTTACGAGCAGTACTTC,CASSPYLGPGVYEQYF
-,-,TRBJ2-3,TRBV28,TGTGCCAGCAGTTACCCCGGCCGGGGTCTAAGGGATACGCAGTATTTT,CASSYPGRGLRDTQYF
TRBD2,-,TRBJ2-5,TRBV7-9,TGTGCCAGCAGCCCCCGCGGGGGTCACCAAGAGACCCAGTACTTC,CASSPRGGHQETQYF
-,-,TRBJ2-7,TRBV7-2,TGTGCCAGCAGCTCCCAGGCGGTTGTGAAAGGCGAGCAGTACTTC,CASSSQAVVKGEQYF
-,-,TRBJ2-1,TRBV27,TGTGCCAGCAACGGGGACTCCAATGAGCAGTTCTTC,CASNGDSNEQFF
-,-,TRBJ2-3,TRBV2,TGTGCCAGCAGTGAACTTCCCCCACAGCCCTTAGGTACGCAGTATTTT,CASSELPPQPLGTQYF
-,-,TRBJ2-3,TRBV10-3,TGTGCCATCAGTGAGTTCCCGGGTGTAGGTCGGACAGATACGCAGTATTTT,CAISEFPGVGRTDTQYF
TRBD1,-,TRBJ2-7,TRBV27,TGTGCCAGCAGAGACAGGGGGTCCTACGAGCAGTACTTC,CASRDRGSYEQYF
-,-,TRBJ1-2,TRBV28,TGTGCCAGCAGTTTATCCCGAAGGGGGAATGGCTACACCTTC,CASSLSRRGNGYTF
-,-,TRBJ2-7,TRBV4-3,TGCGCCAGCAGCCAAGTTGCAGGGAGATACGAGCAGTACTTC,CASSQVAGRYEQYF
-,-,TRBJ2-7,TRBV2,TGTGCCAGCAGTGACCGAGCTTCCTACGAGCAGTACTTC,CASSDRASYEQYF
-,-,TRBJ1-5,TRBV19,TGTGCCAGTAGCATACAGGGCGTGAGCAATCAGCCCCAGCATTTT,CASSIQGVSNQPQHF
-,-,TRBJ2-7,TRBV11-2,TGTGCCAGCAGCTTGTACTCAAGGGGCTCCGAGCAGTACTTC,CASSLYSRGSEQYF
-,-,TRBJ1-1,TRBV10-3,TGTGCCATCAGTGAGTACAGGATTGAAGCTTTCTTT,CAISEYRIEAFF
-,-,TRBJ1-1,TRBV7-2,TGTGCCAGCAAGCCGGGACACGGAGCTTTCTTT,CASKPGHGAFF